Listed here is a single T cell receptor (beta chain). This sample stems from a study of blood T cell repertoires in COVID-19. About the research overall: Acute and convalescent COVID-19 samples came from the United States, Italy and Spain. PBMCs, B-cell-depleted T cells, or T cells were the source of the cDNA or gDNA that made up the material.

The authors' processing: Quantification of nucleated cells was approximated via reference gene primer amplification. Clones were read by immunoSEQ multiplex PCR, and TCRdb kept only the in-frame ones, dropping some. V and J calls and clone size are those listed in that table; D and trimming were worked out from the DNA. The sample contains over 300,000 clones, roughly 89% of which appear only once. The sample consisted of peripheral blood. This receptor was taken from a man between 18 and 29 years old with active or convalescent COVID-19.

CDR3 sequence reads: CASSQETADNYGYTF. DNA of the CDR3: TGCGCCAGCAGCCAAGAGACAGCCGATAACTATGGCTACACCTTC. This chain uses TRBV4-3 with TRBJ1-2; maybe TRBD1 (5 bases). The V end lost 0 bases, the J end lost 1 base, and 9 bases lay between the germline ends. CDR1 is LGHNA and CDR2 is YSLEER in the germline V gene. This CDR3 contains 15 residues.